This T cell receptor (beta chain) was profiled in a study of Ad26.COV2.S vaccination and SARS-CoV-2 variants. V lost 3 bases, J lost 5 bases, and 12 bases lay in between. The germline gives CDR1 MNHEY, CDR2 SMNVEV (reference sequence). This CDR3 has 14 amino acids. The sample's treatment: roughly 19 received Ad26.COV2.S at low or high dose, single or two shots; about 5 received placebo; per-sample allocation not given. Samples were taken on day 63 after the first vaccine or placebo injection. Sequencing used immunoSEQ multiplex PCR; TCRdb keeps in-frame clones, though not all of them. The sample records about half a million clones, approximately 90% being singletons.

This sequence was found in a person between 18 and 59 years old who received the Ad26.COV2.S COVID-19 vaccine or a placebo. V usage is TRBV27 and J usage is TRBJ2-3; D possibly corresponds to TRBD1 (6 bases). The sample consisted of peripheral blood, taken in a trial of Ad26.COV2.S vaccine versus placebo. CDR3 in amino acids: CASSLLGAKDTQYF. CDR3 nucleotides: TGTGCCAGCAGTTTGTTGGGGGCTAAAGATACGCAGTATTTT.